This record concerns one T cell receptor (beta chain) sequence. The record originates from a study of T cell responses to AZD1222 COVID-19 vaccine. Germline V gene lookup returns CDR1 SQVTM and CDR2 ANQGSEA. The J segment lost 7 bases and the V segment lost 4 bases, leaving 5 bases of the junction unmatched. CDR3 size: 12 residues. Profiled with immunoSEQ multiplex PCR; TCRdb holds only in-frame clones, not every one. The table shows more than 90,000 clones, with less than 95% occurring only once. The source of this sequence is an adult in good health. This specimen consisted of peripheral blood, obtained on day 0 of AZD1222 vaccination. The chain carries TRBV29-1 and TRBJ1-2, with 8 bases lining up with TRBD1. CDR3: CSVAGQAVGYTF. In DNA form, the CDR3 reads TGCAGCGTTGCGGGACAGGCCGTTGGCTACACCTTC.